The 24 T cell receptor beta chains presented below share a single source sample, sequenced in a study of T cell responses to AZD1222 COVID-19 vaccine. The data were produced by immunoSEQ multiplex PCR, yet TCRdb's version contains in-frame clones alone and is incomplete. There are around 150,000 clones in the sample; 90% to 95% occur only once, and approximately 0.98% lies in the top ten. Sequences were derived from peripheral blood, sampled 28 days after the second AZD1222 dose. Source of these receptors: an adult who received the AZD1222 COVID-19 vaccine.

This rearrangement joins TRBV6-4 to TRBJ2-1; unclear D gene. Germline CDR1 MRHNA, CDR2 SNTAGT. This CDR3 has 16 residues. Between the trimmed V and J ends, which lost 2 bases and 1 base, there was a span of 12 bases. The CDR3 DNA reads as TGTGCCAGCAGTGACGAAATTAGACTTTCCTACAATGAGCAGTTCTTC. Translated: CASSDEIRLSYNEQFF.

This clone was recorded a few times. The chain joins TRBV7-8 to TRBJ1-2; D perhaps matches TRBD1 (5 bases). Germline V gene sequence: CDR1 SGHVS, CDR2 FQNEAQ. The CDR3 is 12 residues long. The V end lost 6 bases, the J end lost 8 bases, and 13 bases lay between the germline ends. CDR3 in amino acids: CASSRTYEGYTF. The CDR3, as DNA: TGTGCCAGCAGTCGGACATACGAGGGCTACACCTTC. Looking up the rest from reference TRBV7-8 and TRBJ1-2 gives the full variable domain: GAGVSQSPRYKVAKRGQDVALRCDPISGHVSLFWYQQALGQGPEFLTYFQNEAQLDKSGLPSDRFFAERPEGSVSTLKIQRTQQEDSAVYLCASSRTYEGYTFGSGTRLTVV.

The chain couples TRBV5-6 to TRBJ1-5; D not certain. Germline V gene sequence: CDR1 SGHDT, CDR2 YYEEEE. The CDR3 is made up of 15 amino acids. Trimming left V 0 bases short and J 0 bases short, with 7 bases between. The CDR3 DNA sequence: TGTGCCAGCAGCTTGGGACCGTCTAGCAATCAGCCCCAGCATTTT. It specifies CASSLGPSSNQPQHF. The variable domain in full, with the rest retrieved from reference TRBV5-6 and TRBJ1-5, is DAGVTQSPTHLIKTRGQQVTLRCSPKSGHDTVSWYQQALGQGPQFIFQYYEEEERQRGNFPDRFSGHQFPNYSSELNVNALLLGDSALYLCASSLGPSSNQPQHFGDGTRLSIL.

CDR3: CANRDMRGTAFF. In nucleotides, the CDR3 is TGTGCCAACCGGGACATGCGGGGTACGGCTTTCTTT. The chain carries TRBV10-3 and TRBJ1-1; D is possibly TRBD1 (6 bases). The CDR3 is 12 residues long. Looked up from germline, CDR1 is ENHRY and CDR2 is SYGVKD. Trimming removed 10 bases from V and 11 bases from J, with 20 bases in between.

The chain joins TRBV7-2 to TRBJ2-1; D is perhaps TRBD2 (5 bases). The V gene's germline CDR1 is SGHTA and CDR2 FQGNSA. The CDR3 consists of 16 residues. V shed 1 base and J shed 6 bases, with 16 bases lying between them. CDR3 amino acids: CASSLGGSVGVNEQFF. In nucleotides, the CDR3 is TGTGCCAGCAGCTTAGGAGGGTCAGTCGGGGTCAATGAGCAGTTCTTC.

The CDR3 DNA is TGTGCCAGCAGCTTAACGTATGGACCCGGAGGAGGGGAGCTGTTTTTT. It yields the protein CASSLTYGPGGGELFF. The chain employs TRBV7-3 and TRBJ2-2; tentative D call: TRBD2 (5 bases). The CDR3 is 16 residues long. The germline V and J ends were trimmed by 0 bases and 8 bases, with 16 bases remaining between them. The germline V gene has CDR1 SGHTA and CDR2 FQGTGA.

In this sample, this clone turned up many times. CDR3 bases: TGTGCCAGCAGTTTATGGGCGGGACGGATCTCTGGGGCCAACGTCCTGACTTTC. Translated, it gives CASSLWAGRISGANVLTF. The genes are TRBV27 and TRBJ2-6; a possible D gene is TRBD2 (6 bases). The CDR3 totals 18 residues. CDR1 is MNHEY and CDR2 is SMNVEV in the germline V gene (reference sequence). V lost 1 base and J lost 0, with 13 bases in between.

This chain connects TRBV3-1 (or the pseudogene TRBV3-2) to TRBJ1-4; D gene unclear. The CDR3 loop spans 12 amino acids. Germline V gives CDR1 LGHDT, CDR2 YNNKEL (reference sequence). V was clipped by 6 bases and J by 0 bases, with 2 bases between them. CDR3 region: CASRSTNEKLFF. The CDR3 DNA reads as TGTGCCAGCAGGTCAACTAATGAAAAACTGTTTTTT.

CDR3 sequence reads: CASRERGGLRYNEQFF. CDR3 bases: TGTGCCAGTAGGGAGAGGGGGGGCCTTAGGTACAATGAGCAGTTCTTC. The chain combines TRBV19 with TRBJ2-1; D possibly corresponds to TRBD2 (7 bases). Germline V gene lookup returns CDR1 LNHDA and CDR2 SQIVND (reference sequence). V shed 6 bases and J shed 4 bases, with 19 bases lying between them. There are 16 residues in the CDR3.

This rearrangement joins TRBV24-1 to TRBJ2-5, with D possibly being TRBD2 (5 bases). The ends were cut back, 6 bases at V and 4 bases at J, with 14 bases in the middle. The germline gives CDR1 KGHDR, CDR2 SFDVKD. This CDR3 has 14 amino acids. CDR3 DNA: TGTGCCACCAGTCTCCCCGGTCTAGCAGAGACCCAGTACTTC. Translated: CATSLPGLAETQYF.

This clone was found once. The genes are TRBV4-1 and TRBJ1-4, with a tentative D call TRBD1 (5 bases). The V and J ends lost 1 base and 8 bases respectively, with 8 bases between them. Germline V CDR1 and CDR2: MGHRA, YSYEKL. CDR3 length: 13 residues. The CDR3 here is CASSQGRGEKLFF. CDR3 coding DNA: TGCGCCAGCAGCCAAGGTCGGGGGGAAAAACTGTTTTTT.

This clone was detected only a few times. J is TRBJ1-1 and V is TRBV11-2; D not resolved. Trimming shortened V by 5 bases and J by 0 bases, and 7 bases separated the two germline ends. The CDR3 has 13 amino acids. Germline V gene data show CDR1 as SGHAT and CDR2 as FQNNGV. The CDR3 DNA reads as TGTGCCAGCAGCGCTACAGTGAACACTGAAGCTTTCTTT. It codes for CASSATVNTEAFF.

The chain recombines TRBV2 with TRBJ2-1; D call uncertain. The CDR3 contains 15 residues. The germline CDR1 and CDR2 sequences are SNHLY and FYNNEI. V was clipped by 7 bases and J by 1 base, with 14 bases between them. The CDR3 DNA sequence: TGTGCCAGCAACCCCCCCAAAGGGTCCTACAATGAGCAGTTCTTC. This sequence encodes CASNPPKGSYNEQFF. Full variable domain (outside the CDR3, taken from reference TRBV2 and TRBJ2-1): EPEVTQTPSHQVTQMGQEVILRCVPISNHLYFYWYRQILGQKVEFLVSFYNNEISEKSEIFDDQFSVERPDGSNFTLKIRSTKLEDSAMYFCASNPPKGSYNEQFFGPGTRLTVL.

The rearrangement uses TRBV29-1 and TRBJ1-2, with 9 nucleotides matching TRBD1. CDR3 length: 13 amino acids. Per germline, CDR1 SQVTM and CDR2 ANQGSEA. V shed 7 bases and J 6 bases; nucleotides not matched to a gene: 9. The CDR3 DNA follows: TGCAGCGGCACAGGGGGCGCGAGGGATGGCTACACCTTC. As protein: CSGTGGARDGYTF.

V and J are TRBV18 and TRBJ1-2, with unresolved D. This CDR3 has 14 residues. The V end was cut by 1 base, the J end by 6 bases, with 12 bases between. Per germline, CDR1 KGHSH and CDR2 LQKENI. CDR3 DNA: TGTGCCAGCTCACCACGTCCGAGAGAAGATGGCTACACCTTC. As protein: CASSPRPREDGYTF.

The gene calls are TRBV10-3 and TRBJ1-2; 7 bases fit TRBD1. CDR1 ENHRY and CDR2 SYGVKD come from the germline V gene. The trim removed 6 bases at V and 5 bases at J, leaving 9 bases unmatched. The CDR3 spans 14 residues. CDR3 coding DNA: TGTGCCATCAGCACACCGGGACAGAATTATGGCTACACCTTC. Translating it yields CAISTPGQNYGYTF.

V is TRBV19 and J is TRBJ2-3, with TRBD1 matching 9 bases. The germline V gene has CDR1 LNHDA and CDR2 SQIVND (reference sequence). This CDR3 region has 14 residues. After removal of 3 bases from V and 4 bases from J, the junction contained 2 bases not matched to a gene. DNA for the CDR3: TGTGCCAGTAGTATGGGACAGGGTCCAGATACGCAGTATTTT. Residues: CASSMGQGPDTQYF. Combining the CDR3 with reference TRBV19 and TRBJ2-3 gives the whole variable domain DGGITQSPKYLFRKEGQNVTLSCEQNLNHDAMYWYRQDPGQGLRLIYYSQIVNDFQKGDIAEGYSVSREKKESFPLTVTSAQKNPTAFYLCASSMGQGPDTQYFGPGTRLTVL.

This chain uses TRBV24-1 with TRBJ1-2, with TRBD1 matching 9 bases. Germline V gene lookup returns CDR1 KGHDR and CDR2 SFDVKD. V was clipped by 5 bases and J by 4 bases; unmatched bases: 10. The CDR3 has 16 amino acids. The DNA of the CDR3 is TGTGCCACCAGTGGATGGGACAGGGATGTCGGCTATGGCTACACCTTC. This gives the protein CATSGWDRDVGYGYTF.

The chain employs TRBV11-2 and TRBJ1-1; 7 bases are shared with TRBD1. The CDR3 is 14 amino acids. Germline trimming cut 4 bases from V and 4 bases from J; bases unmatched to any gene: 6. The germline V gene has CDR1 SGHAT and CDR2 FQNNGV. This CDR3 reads CASSSRQGGTEAFF. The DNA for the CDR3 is TGTGCCAGCAGCTCCAGACAGGGAGGCACTGAAGCTTTCTTT.

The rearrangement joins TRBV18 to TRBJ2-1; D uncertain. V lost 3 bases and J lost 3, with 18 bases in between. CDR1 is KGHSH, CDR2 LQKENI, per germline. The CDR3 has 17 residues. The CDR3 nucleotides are TGTGCCAGCTCACCTTCGCTTATCGATATTGGCTACAATGAGCAGTTCTTC. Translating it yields CASSPSLIDIGYNEQFF.

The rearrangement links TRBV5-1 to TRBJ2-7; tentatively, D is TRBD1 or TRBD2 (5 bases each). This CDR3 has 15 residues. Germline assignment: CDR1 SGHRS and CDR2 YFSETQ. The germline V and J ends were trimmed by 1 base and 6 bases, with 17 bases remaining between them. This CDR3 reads CASSLRGQGEVEQYF. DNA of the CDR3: TGCGCCAGCAGCTTGCGAGGGCAGGGTGAAGTCGAGCAGTACTTC.

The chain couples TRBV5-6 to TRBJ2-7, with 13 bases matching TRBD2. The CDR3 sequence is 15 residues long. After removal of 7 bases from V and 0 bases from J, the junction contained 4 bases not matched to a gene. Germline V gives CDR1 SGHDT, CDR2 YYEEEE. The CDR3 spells CASAGLAGASYEQYF. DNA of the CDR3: TGTGCCAGCGCTGGACTAGCGGGGGCCTCCTACGAGCAGTACTTC.

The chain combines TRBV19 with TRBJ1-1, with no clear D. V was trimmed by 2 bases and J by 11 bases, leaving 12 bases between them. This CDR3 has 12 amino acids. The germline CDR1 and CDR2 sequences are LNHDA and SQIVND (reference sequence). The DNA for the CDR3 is TGTGCCAGTAGTATACCTCGAGGGTGGGCTTTCTTT. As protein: CASSIPRGWAFF.

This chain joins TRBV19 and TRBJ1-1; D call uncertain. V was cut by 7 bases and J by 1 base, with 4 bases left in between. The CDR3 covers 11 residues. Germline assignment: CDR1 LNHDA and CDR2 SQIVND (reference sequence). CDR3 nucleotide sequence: TGTGCCAGTACCCGGAACACTGAAGCTTTCTTT. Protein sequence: CASTRNTEAFF.